This T cell receptor beta chain stems from a study of blood T cell repertoires in COVID-19. Study at large: There were acute and convalescent COVID-19 samples, and they came from the United States, Italy and Spain. PBMCs, B-cell-depleted T cells, or T cells were the source of the cDNA or gDNA that made up the material.

This clone was counted at least ten times. The CDR3 consists of 16 residues. Germline V CDR1 and CDR2: SGHVS, FNYEAQ. The V gene lost 4 bases and the J gene lost 0 bases, with 13 bases spanning the gap. The repertoire was sequenced with immunoSEQ multiplex PCR; TCRdb's copy has only in-frame clones and lacks some. The sample lists 120,000 to 150,000 clones, 84% occurring once. The rearrangement links TRBV7-6 to TRBJ2-1; no definite D call. The TCR sequence derives from a human donor in a cohort sampled during active COVID-19. The sample comprised peripheral blood. The CDR3 loop is CASSSPFMSSYNEQFF. The CDR3 DNA follows: TGTGCCAGCAGCTCCCCGTTCATGAGCTCCTACAATGAGCAGTTCTTC.